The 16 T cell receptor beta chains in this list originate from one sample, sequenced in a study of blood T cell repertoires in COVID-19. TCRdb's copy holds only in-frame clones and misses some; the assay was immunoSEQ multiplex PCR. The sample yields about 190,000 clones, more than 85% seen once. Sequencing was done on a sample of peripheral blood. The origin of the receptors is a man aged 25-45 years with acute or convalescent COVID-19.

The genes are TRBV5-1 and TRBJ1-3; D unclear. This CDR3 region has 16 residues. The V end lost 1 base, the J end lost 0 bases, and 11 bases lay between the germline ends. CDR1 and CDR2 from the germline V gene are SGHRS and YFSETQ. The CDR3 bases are TGCGCCAGCAGCTTGTCGTGGGCGAACTCTGGAAACACCATATATTTT. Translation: CASSLSWANSGNTIYF.

CDR3 region: CASSIQQGMQPQHF. The CDR3 DNA is TGTGCCAGTAGTATACAACAGGGGATGCAGCCCCAGCATTTT. The V and J genes are TRBV19 and TRBJ1-5; TRBD1 matches 7 bases. This CDR3 spans 14 amino acids. The V gene end was trimmed by 2 bases and the J gene end by 7 bases; junction bases not matched to a gene: 5. Germline-derived CDR1 and CDR2 are LNHDA and SQIVND (reference sequence).

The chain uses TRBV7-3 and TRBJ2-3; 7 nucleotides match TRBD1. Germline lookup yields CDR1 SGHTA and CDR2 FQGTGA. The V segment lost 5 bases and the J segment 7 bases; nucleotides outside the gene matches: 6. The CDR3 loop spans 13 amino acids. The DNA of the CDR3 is TGTGCCAGCAGCGATAACAGGGGCAATACGCAGTATTTT. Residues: CASSDNRGNTQYF.

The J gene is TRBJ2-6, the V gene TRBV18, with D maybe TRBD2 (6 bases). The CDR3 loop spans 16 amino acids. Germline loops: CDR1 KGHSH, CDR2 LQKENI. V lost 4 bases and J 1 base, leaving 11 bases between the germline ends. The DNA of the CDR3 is TGTGCCAGCTCACTCCCGCGGGGATCTGGGGCCAACGTCCTGACTTTC. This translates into CASSLPRGSGANVLTF.

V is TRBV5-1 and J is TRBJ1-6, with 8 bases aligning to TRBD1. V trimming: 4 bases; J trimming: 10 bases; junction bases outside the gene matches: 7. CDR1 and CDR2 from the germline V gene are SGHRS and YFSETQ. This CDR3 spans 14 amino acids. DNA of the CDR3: TGCGCCAGCAGCGTGGGACAGGTCGGATCACCCCTCCACTTT. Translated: CASSVGQVGSPLHF.

This chain's CDR3 is CASSYPAGGPTDTQYF. As DNA, the CDR3 is TGTGCCAGCAGCTATCCAGCGGGGGGCCCGACAGATACGCAGTATTTT. The genes are TRBV7-9 and TRBJ2-3; 9 nucleotides agree with TRBD2. The J segment lost 3 bases and the V segment lost 4 bases, leaving 8 bases of the junction unmatched. Germline CDR1 and CDR2: SEHNR and FQNEAQ (reference sequence). This CDR3 has 16 amino acids.

CDR3 coding DNA: TGTGCCTCCTCCACCGGGACAGGGAACACCGGGGAGCTGTTTTTT. Translating it yields CASSTGTGNTGELFF. The chain is built from TRBV11-2 and TRBJ2-2, with TRBD1 matching 8 bases. CDR1 is SGHAT and CDR2 is FQNNGV in the germline V gene. The CDR3 extends over 15 amino acids. J lost 1 base, V lost 11 bases, and 9 bases had no gene match.

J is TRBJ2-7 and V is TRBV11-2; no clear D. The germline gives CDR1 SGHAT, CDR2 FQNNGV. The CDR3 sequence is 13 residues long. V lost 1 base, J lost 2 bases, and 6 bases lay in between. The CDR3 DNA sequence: TGTGCCAGCAGCTTAGGGCGGCCCTACGAGCAGTACTTC. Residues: CASSLGRPYEQYF. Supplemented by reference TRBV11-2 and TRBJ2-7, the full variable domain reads EAGVAQSPRYKIIEKRQSVAFWCNPISGHATLYWYQQILGQGPKLLIQFQNNGVVDDSQLPKDRFSAERLKGVDSTLKIQPAKLEDSAVYLCASSLGRPYEQYFGPGTRLTVT.

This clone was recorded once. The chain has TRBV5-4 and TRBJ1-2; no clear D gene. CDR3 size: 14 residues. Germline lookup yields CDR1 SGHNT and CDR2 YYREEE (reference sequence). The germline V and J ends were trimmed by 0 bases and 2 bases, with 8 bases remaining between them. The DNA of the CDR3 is TGTGCCAGCAGCTTGGGTGGGCAGAACTATGGCTACACCTTC. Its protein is CASSLGGQNYGYTF.

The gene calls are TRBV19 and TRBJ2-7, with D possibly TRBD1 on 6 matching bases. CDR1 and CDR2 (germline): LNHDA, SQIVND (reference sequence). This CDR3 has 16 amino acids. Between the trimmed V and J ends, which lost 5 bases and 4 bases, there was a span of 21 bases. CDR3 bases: TGTGCCAGTAGTGCGGCAATACAGGGTTCGCAGTACGAGCAGTACTTC. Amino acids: CASSAAIQGSQYEQYF.

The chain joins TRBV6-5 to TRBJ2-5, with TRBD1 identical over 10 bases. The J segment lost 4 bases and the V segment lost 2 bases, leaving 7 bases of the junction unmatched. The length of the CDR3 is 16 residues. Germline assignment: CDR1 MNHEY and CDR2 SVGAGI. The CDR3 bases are TGTGCCAGCAGTTACAGTGGGACAGGGGTCCCAGAGACCCAGTACTTC. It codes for CASSYSGTGVPETQYF.

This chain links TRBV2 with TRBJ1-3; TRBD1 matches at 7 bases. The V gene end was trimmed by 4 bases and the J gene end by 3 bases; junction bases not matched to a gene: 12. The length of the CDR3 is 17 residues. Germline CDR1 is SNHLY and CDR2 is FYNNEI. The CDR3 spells CASSGFRQGTIGNTIYF. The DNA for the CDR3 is TGTGCCAGCAGTGGATTCAGACAGGGTACAATTGGAAACACCATATATTTT.

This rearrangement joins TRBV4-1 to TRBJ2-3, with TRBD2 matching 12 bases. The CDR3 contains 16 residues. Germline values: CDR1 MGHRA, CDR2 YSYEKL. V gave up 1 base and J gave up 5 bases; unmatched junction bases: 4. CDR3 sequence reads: CASSQALAGGKDTQYF. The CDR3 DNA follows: TGCGCCAGCAGCCAAGCCCTAGCGGGGGGGAAAGATACGCAGTATTTT.

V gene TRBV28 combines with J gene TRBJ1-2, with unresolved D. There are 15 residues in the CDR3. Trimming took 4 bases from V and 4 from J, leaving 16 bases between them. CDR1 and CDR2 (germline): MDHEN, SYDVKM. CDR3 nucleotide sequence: TGTGCCAGCAGTTCGAGGGTACGTACAGCCTATGGCTACACCTTC. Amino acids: CASSSRVRTAYGYTF.

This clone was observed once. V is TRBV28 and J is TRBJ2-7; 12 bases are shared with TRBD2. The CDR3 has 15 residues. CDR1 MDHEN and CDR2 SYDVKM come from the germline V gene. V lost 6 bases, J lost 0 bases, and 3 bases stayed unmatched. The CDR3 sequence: CASRATSGSSYEQYF. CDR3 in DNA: TGTGCCAGCAGGGCGACTAGCGGGAGCTCCTACGAGCAGTACTTC.

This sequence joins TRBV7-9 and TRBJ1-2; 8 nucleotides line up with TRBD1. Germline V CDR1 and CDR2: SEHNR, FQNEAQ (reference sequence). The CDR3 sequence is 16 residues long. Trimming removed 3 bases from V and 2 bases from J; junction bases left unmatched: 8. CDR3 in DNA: TGTGCCAGCAGCTTGGACAGGGAGGAGGTCAACTATGGCTACACCTTC. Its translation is CASSLDREEVNYGYTF.